This TCR beta chain appears in the sequencing data of a study of shared clonotypes between healthy human individuals. At the deep level, the assay was run. Sequencing was performed with immunoSEQ multiplex PCR; in TCRdb, only in-frame clones are kept and a portion is missing. The data show more than 450,000 clones, around 79% seen once. The CDR3 sequence is 18 residues long. Germline CDR1 reads SGHTA; CDR2 reads FQGTGA. The V and J ends lost 2 bases and 8 bases, in that order; junction bases with no gene match: 15. This TCR was sampled from a woman between 40 and 50 years old in good health. Some clones in this sample may be carry-over from other donors' samples. The V call is TRBV7-3, the J call TRBJ2-1, with 10 bases fitting TRBD2. Sequenced sample: PBMCs. CDR3 sequence (DNA): TGTGCCAGCAGCTTAGTTCCTAGCGGGAGCCCATCGTCGTATGAGCAGTTCTTC. Amino acid sequence: CASSLVPSGSPSSYEQFF. Variable domain in full (rest from reference TRBV7-3 and TRBJ2-1): GAGVSQTPSNKVTEKGKYVELRCDPISGHTALYWYRQSLGQGPEFLIYFQGTGAADDSGLPNDRFFAVRPEGSVSTLKIQRTERGDSAVYLCASSLVPSGSPSSYEQFFGPGTRLTVL.